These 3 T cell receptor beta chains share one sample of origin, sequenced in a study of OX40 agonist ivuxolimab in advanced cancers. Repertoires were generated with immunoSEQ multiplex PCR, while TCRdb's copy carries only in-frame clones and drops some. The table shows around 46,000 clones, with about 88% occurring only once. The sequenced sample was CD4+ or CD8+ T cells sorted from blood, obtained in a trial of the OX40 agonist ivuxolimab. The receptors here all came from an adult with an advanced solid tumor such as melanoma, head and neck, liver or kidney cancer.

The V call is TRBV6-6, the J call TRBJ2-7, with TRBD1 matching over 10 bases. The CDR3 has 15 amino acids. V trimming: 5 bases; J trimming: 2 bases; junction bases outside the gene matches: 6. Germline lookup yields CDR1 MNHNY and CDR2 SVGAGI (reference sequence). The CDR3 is CASSITGQGTYEQYF. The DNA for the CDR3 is TGTGCCAGCAGTATAACGGGACAGGGGACCTACGAGCAGTACTTC.

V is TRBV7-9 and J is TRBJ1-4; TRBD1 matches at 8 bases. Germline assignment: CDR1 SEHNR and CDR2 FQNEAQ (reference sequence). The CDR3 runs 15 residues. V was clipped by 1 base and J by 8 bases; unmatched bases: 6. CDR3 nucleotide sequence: TGTGCCAGCAGCTTAGGGGTGACAGGGGTCGAAAAACTGTTTTTT. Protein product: CASSLGVTGVEKLFF.

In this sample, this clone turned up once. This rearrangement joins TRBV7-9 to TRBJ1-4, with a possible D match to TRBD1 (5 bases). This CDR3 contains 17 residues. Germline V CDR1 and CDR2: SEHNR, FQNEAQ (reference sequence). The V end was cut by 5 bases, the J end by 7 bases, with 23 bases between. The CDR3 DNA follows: TGTGCCAGCAGCGCCCGAAGGATGGAAGGGGTGACTGAAAAACTGTTTTTT. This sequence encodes CASSARRMEGVTEKLFF.